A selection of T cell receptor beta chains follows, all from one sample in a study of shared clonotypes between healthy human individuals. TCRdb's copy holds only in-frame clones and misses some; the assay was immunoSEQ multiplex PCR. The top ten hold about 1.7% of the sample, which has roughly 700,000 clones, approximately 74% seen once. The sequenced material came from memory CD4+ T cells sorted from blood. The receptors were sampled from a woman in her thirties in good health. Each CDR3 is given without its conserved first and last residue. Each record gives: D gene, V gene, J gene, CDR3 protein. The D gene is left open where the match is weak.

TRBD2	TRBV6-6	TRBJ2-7	ASSSALAGPEY
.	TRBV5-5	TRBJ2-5	ASSLFTGDKETQY
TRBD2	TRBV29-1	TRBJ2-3	SVEDQTGLATDTQY
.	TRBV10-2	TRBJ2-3	ASSPRQATSTDTQY
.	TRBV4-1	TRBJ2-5	ASSQSPQETQY
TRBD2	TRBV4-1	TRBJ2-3	ASSQVPSGGRRASTDTQY
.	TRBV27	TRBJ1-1	ASRTGLNTEAF
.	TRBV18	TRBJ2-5	ASSPPWGGSETQY
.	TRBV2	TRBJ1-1	ASSKRAQGNTEAF
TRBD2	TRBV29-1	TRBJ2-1	SVEKTSGAGNEQF
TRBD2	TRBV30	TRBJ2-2	AWSPPSGRYTGELF
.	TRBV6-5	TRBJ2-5	ASSYSWARKETQY
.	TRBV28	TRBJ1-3	ASSSEGWRNTIY
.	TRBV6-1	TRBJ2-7	ATNLDSGY
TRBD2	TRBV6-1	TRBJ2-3	ASRDGLAGVDTQY
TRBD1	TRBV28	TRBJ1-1	ASSRGQLNTEAF
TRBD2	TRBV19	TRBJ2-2	ASRKDTSGYTGELF
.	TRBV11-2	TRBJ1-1	ASSLGHTEAF
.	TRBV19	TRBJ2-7	ASSIRPREVVYEQY
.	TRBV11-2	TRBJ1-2	ASSPDSNYGYT
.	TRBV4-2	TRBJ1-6	ASSQEGPGRYNSPLH
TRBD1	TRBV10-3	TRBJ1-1	AISLGQMNTEAF
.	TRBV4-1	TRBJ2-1	ASSQGSQGRNEQF
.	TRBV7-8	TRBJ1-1	ASSKLGEAF
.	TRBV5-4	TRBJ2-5	ASRPDVSGETQY
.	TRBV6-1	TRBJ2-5	ASTQGSVTQY
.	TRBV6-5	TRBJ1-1	ASSYSAGVNTEAF
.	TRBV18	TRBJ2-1	ASSPKASEGNEQF
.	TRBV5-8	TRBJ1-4	ASSLAGGTTNEKLF
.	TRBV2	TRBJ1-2	ASRPTDAPGYT
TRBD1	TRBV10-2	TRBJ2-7	ASKEGQGAFYEQY
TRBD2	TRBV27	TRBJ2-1	ASTQPGLAGDNEQF
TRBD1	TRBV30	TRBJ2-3	ARSSGTGAADTQY
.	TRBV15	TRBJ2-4	ATSRTSTLAKNIQY
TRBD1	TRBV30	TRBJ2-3	AWSVRLGQGLEGTDTQY
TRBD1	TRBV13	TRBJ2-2	ASSSAPGQGASGELF
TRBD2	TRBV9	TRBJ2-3	ASSPGLAGGPQDTQY
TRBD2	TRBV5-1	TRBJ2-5	ASSLDYFREGQETQY
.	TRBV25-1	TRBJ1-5	ASSLRNQPQH
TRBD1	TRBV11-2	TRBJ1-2	ASSMGQGDYGYT
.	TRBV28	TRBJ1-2	ASKVGGRDGYT
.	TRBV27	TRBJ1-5	ASSRLFDRTLSNQPQH